This T cell receptor beta chain emerged from a study of T-cell reconstitution after alpha-beta-depleted transplantation in children. Germline V gives CDR1 DFQATT, CDR2 SNEGSKA (reference sequence). CDR3 size: 13 residues. V dropped 6 bases and J dropped 6 bases, with 17 bases sitting between them. This clonotype was seen ten or more times. Preparation of the TCRbeta library was carried out with unique molecular identifiers. MiXCR, applied by TCRdb to the PCR reads, yields one record per CDR3 protein. The data contain hundreds of thousands of distinct CDR3 sequences, approximately 12% of them singletons.

This chain joins TRBV20-1 and TRBJ1-1; D unresolved. This receptor was obtained from a human donor who donated a stem cell graft to a child with acute lymphoblastic leukemia. This specimen was PBMCs from the stem cell graft donor, taken from the stem cell graft. CDR3: CSARKGNMPEAFF. As DNA, the CDR3 is TGCAGTGCGAGGAAGGGCAATATGCCTGAAGCTTTCTTT.